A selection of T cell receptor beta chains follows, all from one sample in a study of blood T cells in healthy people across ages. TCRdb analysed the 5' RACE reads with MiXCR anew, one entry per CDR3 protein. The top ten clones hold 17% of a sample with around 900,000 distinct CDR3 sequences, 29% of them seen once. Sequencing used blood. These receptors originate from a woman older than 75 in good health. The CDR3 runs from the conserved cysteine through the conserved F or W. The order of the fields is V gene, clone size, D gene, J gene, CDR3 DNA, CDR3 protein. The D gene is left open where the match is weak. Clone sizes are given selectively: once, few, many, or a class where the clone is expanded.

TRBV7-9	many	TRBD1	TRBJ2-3	TGTGCCAGCAGCTCGGGACAGGGGGGAATCGGAGGCACAGATACGCAGTATTTT	CASSSGQGGIGGTDTQYF
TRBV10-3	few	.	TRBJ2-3	TGTGCCATCAGTGAGGTTAGAGCAGATACGCAGTATTTT	CAISEVRADTQYF
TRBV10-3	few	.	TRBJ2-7	TGTGCCATCGGGGGGACTGCTTTCTACGAGCAGTACTTC	CAIGGTAFYEQYF
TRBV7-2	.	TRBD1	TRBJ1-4	TGTGCCAGCAGCGCCCGACAGGGAACTAATGAAAAACTGTTTTTT	CASSARQGTNEKLFF
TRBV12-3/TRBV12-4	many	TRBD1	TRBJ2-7	TGTGCCAGCAGTTCGAAGGACAGGATAAACTCCTACGAGCAGTACTTC	CASSSKDRINSYEQYF
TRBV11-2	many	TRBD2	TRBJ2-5	TGTGCCAGCAGCACGGGACTAGCGGGGGGGCGCACCCAGTACTTC	CASSTGLAGGRTQYF
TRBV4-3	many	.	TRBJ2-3	TGCGCCAGCAGCCAAGATCGGACAACCACAGATACGCAGTATTTT	CASSQDRTTTDTQYF
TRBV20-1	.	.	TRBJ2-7	TGCAGTGCTAGAGATTTTCGGGGGCCCTACGAGCAGTACTTC	CSARDFRGPYEQYF
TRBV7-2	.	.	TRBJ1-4	TGTGCCAGCAGCTTATCGGTATCCTCGAATGAAAAACTGTTTTTT	CASSLSVSSNEKLFF
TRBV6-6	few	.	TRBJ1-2	TGTGCCAGCAGACCCGAGTTATCAGGGATGAGGGGTCCTGGCTACACCTTC	CASRPELSGMRGPGYTF
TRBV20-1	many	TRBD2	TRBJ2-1	TGCAGTGCTAGGAATGGGGAACTAGCGGGGGGAGGGAGCGGCTACAATGAGCAGTTCTTC	CSARNGELAGGGSGYNEQFF
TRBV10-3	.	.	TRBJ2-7	TGTGCCATCAGTGAGGGGTCAATCTTAAGCTCCTACGAGCAGTACTTC	CAISEGSILSSYEQYF
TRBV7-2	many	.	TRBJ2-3	TGTGCCAGCAGCTACCTCAAGGGAAGGGCAGATACGCAGTATTTT	CASSYLKGRADTQYF
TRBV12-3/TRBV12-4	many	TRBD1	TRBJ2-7	TGTGCCAGCAGTTTACAGGGGGCTGGTCGCGAGCAGTACTTC	CASSLQGAGREQYF
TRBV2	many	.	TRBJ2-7	TGTGCCAGCAGAGGACCTAACTACGAGCAGTACTTC	CASRGPNYEQYF
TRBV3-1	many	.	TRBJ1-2	TGTGCCAGCAGCCAAGGGAGGGGTTATGGCTACACCTTC	CASSQGRGYGYTF
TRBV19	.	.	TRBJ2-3	TGTGCCAGTAGTAGAGGGAACACAGATACGCAGTATTTT	CASSRGNTDTQYF
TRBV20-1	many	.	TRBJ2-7	TGCAGTGCTAGAGACTACGAGCAGTACTTC	CSARDYEQYF
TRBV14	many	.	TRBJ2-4	TGTGCCAGCAGCCAAGGGTGGGGGTTAAACATTCAGTACTTC	CASSQGWGLNIQYF
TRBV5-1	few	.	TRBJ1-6	TGCGCCAGCAGCTTGAGCGGGGACGAAATCCCCCTCCACTTT	CASSLSGDEIPLHF
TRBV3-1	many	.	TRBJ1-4	TGTGCCAGCAGCCTTCAGGGAGGTAATGAAAAACTGTTTTTT	CASSLQGGNEKLFF
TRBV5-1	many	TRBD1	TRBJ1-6	TGCGCCAGCAGCTTGGACGGGACAGGGACCTATAATTCACCCCTCCACTTT	CASSLDGTGTYNSPLHF
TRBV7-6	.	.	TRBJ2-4	TGTGCCAGCAGCTTGGCACACGAAAACATTCAGTACTTC	CASSLAHENIQYF
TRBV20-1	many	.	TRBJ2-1	TGCAGTGCTAGACTGGGCGGGGCCAATGAGCAGTTCTTC	CSARLGGANEQFF
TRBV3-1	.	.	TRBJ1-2	TGTGCCAGCAGCCAAGAGTTAGCGAGGGGCTACACCTTC	CASSQELARGYTF
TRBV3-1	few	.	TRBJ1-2	TGTGCCAGCAGCCAAGATGGGGCAGCTAACTATGGCTACACCTTC	CASSQDGAANYGYTF
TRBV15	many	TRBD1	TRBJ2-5	TGTGCCACCAGCGTAACAGGCACAGGGGGCTTAGAGACCCAGTACTTC	CATSVTGTGGLETQYF
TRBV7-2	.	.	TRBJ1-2	TGTGCCAGCAGCTTAGTTCCCATCGGACAGACTAACTATGGCTACACCTTC	CASSLVPIGQTNYGYTF
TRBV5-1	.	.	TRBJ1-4	TGCGCCAGCAGCAAGAAGTCCTTCAATGAAAAACTGTTTTTT	CASSKKSFNEKLFF
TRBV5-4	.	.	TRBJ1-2	TGTGCCAGCAGCTTGGCCGCCAGGACCCGTGGACCCTATGGCTACACCTTC	CASSLAARTRGPYGYTF
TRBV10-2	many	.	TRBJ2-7	TGCGCCAGCCTCTTACCGGGGAGTCGAAGCTCCTACGAGCAGTACTTC	CASLLPGSRSSYEQYF
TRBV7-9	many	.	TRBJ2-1	TGTGCCAGCAGCTCGACCGGGACCGAAACCTACAATGAGCAGTTCTTC	CASSSTGTETYNEQFF
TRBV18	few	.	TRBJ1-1	TGTGCCAGCTCACCATCAGGGGAGAGCACTGAAGCTTTCTTT	CASSPSGESTEAFF
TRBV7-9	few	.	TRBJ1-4	TGTGCCAGCAGCTTATTGGAACAGATAAATGAAAAACTGTTTTTT	CASSLLEQINEKLFF
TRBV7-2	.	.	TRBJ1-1	TGTGCCAGCATTTTTGGGGCCTGGAACACTGAAGCTTTCTTT	CASIFGAWNTEAFF
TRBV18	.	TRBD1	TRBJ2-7	TGTGCCAGCTCACCATTGGGGACAGGGGCTCTGGGCGAGCAGTACTTC	CASSPLGTGALGEQYF
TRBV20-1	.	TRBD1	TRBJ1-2	TGCAGTGCCGGACAGGGGGCAGATGGCTACACCTTC	CSAGQGADGYTF
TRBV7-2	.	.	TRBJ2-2	TGTGCCAGCAGCCAGTGGGACTTAAGCACCGGGGAGCTGTTTTTT	CASSQWDLSTGELFF
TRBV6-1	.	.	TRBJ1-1	TGTGCCAGCAGTGCGGACACCCCAAAAGCTTTCTTT	CASSADTPKAFF
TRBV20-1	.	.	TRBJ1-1	TGCAGTGCTAGCATCAACAGGGCGAACACTGAAGCTTTCTTT	CSASINRANTEAFF
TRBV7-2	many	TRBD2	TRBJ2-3	TGTGCCAGCAGCCCCCAGCGGGGAGATACGCAGTATTTT	CASSPQRGDTQYF
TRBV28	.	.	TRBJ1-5	TGTGCCAGCTCTCCGGGCGGGCGCGATAGCAATCAGCCCCAGCATTTT	CASSPGGRDSNQPQHF
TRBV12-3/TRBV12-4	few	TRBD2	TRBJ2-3	TGTGCCAGCAGCTTGACTAGCCCGGGGGCAGATACGCAGTATTTT	CASSLTSPGADTQYF
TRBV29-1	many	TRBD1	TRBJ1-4	TGCAGCGGGAGGGGGCGCCGAAATGAAAAACTGTTTTTT	CSGRGRRNEKLFF
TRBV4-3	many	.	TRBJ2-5	TGCGCCAGCAGCCAAGACCTCCTAGGCTTAGAGACCCAGTACTTC	CASSQDLLGLETQYF
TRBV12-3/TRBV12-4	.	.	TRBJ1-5	TGTGCCAGCAGTTATCAGCCGGGACGGGGGATCAATCAGCCCCAGCATTTT	CASSYQPGRGINQPQHF
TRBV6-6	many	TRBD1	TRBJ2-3	TGTGCCAGCAGTTACCCGAGGACAGGGTCTCGCACAGATACGCAGTATTTT	CASSYPRTGSRTDTQYF
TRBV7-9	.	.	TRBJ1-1	TGTGCCAGCAGCCCCTATGGAGGGTCTGAAGCTTTCTTT	CASSPYGGSEAFF
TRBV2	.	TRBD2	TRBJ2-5	TGTGCCAGCAGTGACTGGCGGGGGGCTCAAGAGACCCAGTACTTC	CASSDWRGAQETQYF
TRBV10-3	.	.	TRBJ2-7	TGTGCCATCAGTCCTCCACAAGACAGGGTGGAGGGCTACGAGCAGTACTTC	CAISPPQDRVEGYEQYF
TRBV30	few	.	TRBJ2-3	TGTGTGGGTCATGCGGGTCTCTTTAGCACAGATACGCAGTATTTT	CVGHAGLFSTDTQYF
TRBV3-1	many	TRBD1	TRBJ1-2	TGTGCCAGCAGCCCCTGGGACAGCATTTATGGCTACACCTTC	CASSPWDSIYGYTF
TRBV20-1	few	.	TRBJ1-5	TGCAGTGCTAGACGGAACAGTCAGCCCCAGCATTTT	CSARRNSQPQHF
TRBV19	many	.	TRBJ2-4	TGTGCCAGTAGTATAGGGCAGGGACGAGGGGCCAAAAACATTCAGTACTTC	CASSIGQGRGAKNIQYF